This T cell receptor (beta chain) was captured by sequencing in a study of blood T cells in healthy people across ages. The study, taken as a whole, reports: It was held that diversity estimates obtained from one million T cells represented underestimates. Significant beta diversity loss was already apparent by age roughly 44, declining roughly linearly.

On this clonotype: Its specificity is not known.

A second PCR of about 7 to 12 cycles used a sample-barcoded 5' primer and a J-beta primer mix. A tag from a template-switch adaptor with 12 random nucleotides marked each cDNA molecule. TCRdb re-analysed the 5' RACE reads in MiXCR, keeping a single row per CDR3 protein. The sample has hundreds of thousands of distinct CDR3 sequences; roughly 20% are singletons. The CDR3 length is 13 residues. V dropped 3 bases and J dropped 7 bases, with 9 bases sitting between them. This sequence was found in a man in his 70s in good health. Sequences were obtained from blood. The gene calls are TRBV12-3 or TRBV12-4 and TRBJ2-2, with no clear D. The CDR3 loop reads CASSFGGNGELFF. The DNA of the CDR3 is TGTGCCAGCAGTTTTGGTGGCAACGGGGAGCTGTTTTTT.